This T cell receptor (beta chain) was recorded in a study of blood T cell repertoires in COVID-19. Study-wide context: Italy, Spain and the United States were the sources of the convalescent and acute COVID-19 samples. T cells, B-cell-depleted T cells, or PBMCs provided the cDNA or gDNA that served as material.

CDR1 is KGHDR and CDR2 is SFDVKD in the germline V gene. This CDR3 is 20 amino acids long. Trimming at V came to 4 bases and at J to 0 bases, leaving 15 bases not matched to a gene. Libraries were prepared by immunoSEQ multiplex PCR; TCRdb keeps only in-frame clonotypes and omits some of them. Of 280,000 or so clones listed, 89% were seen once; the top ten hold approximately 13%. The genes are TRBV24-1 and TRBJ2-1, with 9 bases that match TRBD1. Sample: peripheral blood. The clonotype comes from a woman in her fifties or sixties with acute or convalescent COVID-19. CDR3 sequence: CATSDRGQGRRSSSYNEQFF. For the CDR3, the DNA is TGTGCCACCAGTGACCGGGGACAGGGTCGGAGAAGTAGCTCCTACAATGAGCAGTTCTTC.